This T cell receptor (beta chain) was captured by sequencing in a study of identical twins listed by TCRdb under 2016. About the investigation overall: To test whether fetal clonotypes persist, the study used deep sequencing on TCR alpha and beta repertoires from monozygotic twins, unrelated adults of various ages, and cord blood. To rule out contamination, the twin experiments were replicated at different times with different library preparation protocols. What the authors observed across the whole study: Recombination models systematically underestimated out-of-frame TCR alpha sharing in monozygotic twins but agreed with sharing between unrelated individuals. Because the same donors could not be followed over many years, the conclusions depended on cross-sectional statistical analysis. The excess sharing between twins in beta out-of-frame sequences was weaker because fewer shared sequences reduced the signal-to-noise ratio. Abundant cord blood beta clonotypes carried fewer insertions; young adult naive repertoires showed a weaker similar trend, while memory repertoires showed none. Out-of-frame TCR alpha sequences shared between twins showed an excess of low generation-probability sequences compared with coincidental sharing between unrelated individuals. Invariant T cells such as MAIT and iNKT could partly confound zero-insertion analyses, though diverse VJ usage argued against this for most clonotypes.

The protocol used for the library was 5' RACE. The sequencer was an Illumina HiSeq 2000. Template switching added a universal primer binding site, and the final cDNA carried a unique molecular identifier that allowed TCR cDNA molecules to be counted accurately. Specific primers in the conserved constant-segment region were used to synthesize first-strand cDNA for TCR alpha and beta chains. To control for contamination, every cDNA library was double barcoded, receiving both a SMART-Mk sample barcode and Illumina barcodes. TruSeq adapter sequences along with Illumina sample barcodes were introduced in two successive PCR steps. The TCR alpha and beta cDNA libraries were sequenced on the Illumina HiSeq platform using custom primers. On the authors' methods: MiGEC was used to process raw reads and extract unique molecular identifiers, and MiXCR was used to find CDR3 positions. For each individual, recombination models were inferred using an EM algorithm with the repgenHMM and IGoR tools. The tcR package in R was used for shared clonotype analysis, with sharing normalized by the product of cloneset sizes. To study raw recombination free of thymic and clonal selection effects, out-of-frame nonproductive sequences were analyzed. TCRdb reprocessed the public reads (quality trimming at Q25 with fastp, clone calling with MiXCR) and kept in-frame beta chains. Rows merge per CDR3 protein into single entries with the most common DNA and genes. The V and J calls come from TCRdb's annotation, not from the publication. The sample table records more than 400,000 distinct CDR3 sequences; 13% to 15% of these occur just once. The leading ten clones occupy nearly 0.45% of the sample.

This clonotype was recorded at least ten times. What this receptor recognizes is not known. Nothing much larger sits one base from this clone, and base qualities are not available. Only healthy Caucasian donors were included. Three pairs of female monozygotic twins, all aged about 18 to 30 years, were included in the twin cohort. CD4+ and CD8+ T cell populations were isolated with positive isolation kits from Invitrogen. Taken from cysteine to phenylalanine, the CDR3 has 16 residues. Kept here is only the CDR3 DNA, which spans 48 bases and is read in frame from base 1. V loses 1 base of germline sequence and J loses 0 bases, and the interval between the two ends is 11 bases. CDR1 and CDR2 were assigned from the germline V gene as SGHRS and YFSETQ. These sequences were also reported in another study, on yellow fever vaccine responses in identical twins. According to the second study: According to the authors, in identical twins the way T cells responded to vaccination appeared partly convergent and partly personalized. The study precisely tracked vaccine-responding T cell clones in identical twins.

The sequence came from a woman aged 18 to 35 in good health. In this chain, TRBV5-1 is recombined with TRBJ1-3, with the D gene too uncertain to name. Sequencing input: CD4+ T cells sorted from blood. The CDR3 region has the sequence CASSLSAASSGNTIYF. In nucleotide form, the sequence is TGCGCCAGCAGCTTGTCGGCGGCCTCCTCTGGAAACACCATATATTTT.